These 20 T cell receptor beta chains share one sample of origin, sequenced in a study of T cells after yellow fever vaccination. TCRdb processed the 5' RACE reads anew with MiXCR; each CDR3 protein has one entry. This table has under 300,000 distinct CDR3 sequences, 6.9% appearing once. Sequenced here: CD4+ T cells sorted from PBMCs, sampled 15 days after the yellow fever booster vaccination. These receptors were taken from a young man who received the YFV17D yellow fever vaccine.

J is TRBJ2-2 and V is TRBV2; perhaps D is TRBD1 or TRBD2 (7 bases each). Between the trimmed V and J ends, which lost 6 bases and 5 bases, there was a span of 16 bases. The CDR3 has 15 amino acids. CDR1 and CDR2 (germline): SNHLY, FYNNEI. CDR3 residues: CASREGASGTGELFF. The CDR3 DNA follows: TGTGCCAGCAGGGAGGGGGCTAGCGGAACCGGGGAGCTGTTTTTT.

V gene TRBV7-2 combines with J gene TRBJ2-7; the D call may be TRBD1 or TRBD2 (6 bases each). V lost 0 bases, J lost 0 bases, and 12 bases lay in between. The CDR3 runs to 16 residues. Germline-derived CDR1 and CDR2 are SGHTA and FQGNSA. The CDR3 protein is CASSLAGGGFSYEQYF. CDR3 nucleotide sequence: TGTGCCAGCAGCTTAGCGGGGGGCGGGTTCTCCTACGAGCAGTACTTC.

This clonotype was observed a handful of times. The V gene is TRBV28, the J gene TRBJ1-6; D gene unclear. CDR3 length: 11 residues. The V gene lost 2 bases and the J gene lost 8 bases, with 1 base spanning the gap. Germline lookup yields CDR1 MDHEN and CDR2 SYDVKM. CDR3 DNA sequence: TGTGCCAGCAGTTTACATTCACCCCTCCACTTT. Its protein is CASSLHSPLHF.

This clonotype was found a few times. V is TRBV25-1 and J is TRBJ2-5; a possible D gene is TRBD1 (6 bases). Trimming shortened V by 10 bases and J by 2 bases, and 14 bases separated the two germline ends. Germline CDR1 is MGHDK and CDR2 is SYGVNS. The CDR3 has 13 amino acids. The CDR3 coding sequence is TGTGCCACCAGAAAGGACAGACAAGAGACCCAGTACTTC. This encodes CATRKDRQETQYF.

This sequence joins TRBV12-3 or TRBV12-4 and TRBJ2-7, with 9 bases identical to TRBD2. Germline trimming cut 5 bases from V and 5 bases from J; bases unmatched to any gene: 13. The CDR3 extends over 16 amino acids. CDR3 bases: TGTGCCAGCAGTGGCGGCGGCGCGGGAGGGATCCACGAGCAGTACTTC. Translating it yields CASSGGGAGGIHEQYF.

This clonotype was seen only a few times. This chain connects TRBV27 to TRBJ1-2; D possibly corresponds to TRBD1 (6 bases). The germline V gene has CDR1 MNHEY and CDR2 SMNVEV (reference sequence). Trimming left V 6 bases short and J 8 bases short, with 10 bases between. The CDR3 totals 11 residues. The CDR3 here is CASRLGAGYTF. CDR3 sequence (DNA): TGTGCCAGCAGATTGGGGGCAGGCTACACCTTC.

The chain is built from TRBV24-1 and TRBJ2-2; perhaps TRBD1 as D (5 bases). Germline values: CDR1 KGHDR, CDR2 SFDVKD. The germline V and J ends were trimmed by 0 bases and 2 bases, with 12 bases remaining between them. The CDR3 runs 17 residues. CDR3 region: CATSDLRSDTNTGELFF. In DNA form, the CDR3 reads TGTGCCACCAGTGATTTGAGGTCGGACACTAACACCGGGGAGCTGTTTTTT.

This sequence joins TRBV20-1 and TRBJ1-1; D is unresolved. This CDR3 has 13 residues. Germline V CDR1 and CDR2: DFQATT, SNEGSKA (reference sequence). V shed 3 bases and J shed 0 bases, with 8 bases lying between them. This chain's CDR3 is CSASDTLNTEAFF. CDR3 sequence (DNA): TGCAGTGCTAGTGACACCTTGAACACTGAAGCTTTCTTT.

This clonotype was seen more than once but under ten times. The CDR3 reads CASSLSTGGTSPFF. The CDR3 bases are TGTGCCAGCAGCTTGAGTACCGGGGGCACTTCCCCTTTCTTT. V usage is TRBV7-8 and J usage is TRBJ1-1; D is perhaps TRBD1 (6 bases). Germline lookup yields CDR1 SGHVS and CDR2 FQNEAQ. V was trimmed by 3 bases and J by 12 bases, leaving 20 bases between them. The CDR3 length is 14 residues.

J is TRBJ2-7 and V is TRBV11-2; 10 nucleotides match TRBD2. The CDR3 is 18 residues long. Germline V CDR1 and CDR2: SGHAT, FQNNGV. With 6 bases clipped from V and 6 bases from J, the junction kept 20 bases outside the gene matches. The CDR3 loop reads CASRNPSGSPAVRREQYF. The DNA of the CDR3 is TGTGCCAGCAGAAATCCTAGCGGGAGCCCCGCTGTCCGACGCGAGCAGTACTTC. Filled out from reference TRBV11-2 and TRBJ2-7, the complete variable domain reads EAGVAQSPRYKIIEKRQSVAFWCNPISGHATLYWYQQILGQGPKLLIQFQNNGVVDDSQLPKDRFSAERLKGVDSTLKIQPAKLEDSAVYLCASRNPSGSPAVRREQYFGPGTRLTVT.

This clonotype was seen many times. The J gene is TRBJ2-3, the V gene TRBV5-1; tentatively, D is TRBD1 (6 bases). Germline V lookup: CDR1 SGHRS, CDR2 YFSETQ. This CDR3 has 15 amino acids. V was shortened by 3 bases and J by 7 bases, with 18 bases between the two germline ends. The DNA for the CDR3 is TGCGCCAGCAGCTCCCTCGATGGGACAAGGAATACGCAGTATTTT. Its translation is CASSSLDGTRNTQYF. The whole variable domain, remainder taken from reference TRBV5-1 and TRBJ2-3, is KAGVTQTPRYLIKTRGQQVTLSCSPISGHRSVSWYQQTPGQGLQFLFEYFSETQRNKGNFPGRFSGRQFSNSRSEMNVSTLELGDSALYLCASSSLDGTRNTQYFGPGTRLTVL.

This clonotype was seen only a few times. The chain joins TRBV18 to TRBJ2-2; tentative D call: TRBD2 (6 bases). The V and J ends lost 4 bases and 4 bases respectively, with 16 bases between them. CDR1 and CDR2 from the germline V gene are KGHSH and LQKENI. The CDR3 covers 16 residues. The CDR3 is CASSQTEEGFTGELFF. The CDR3 bases are TGTGCCAGCTCACAAACCGAGGAGGGGTTCACCGGGGAGCTGTTTTTT.

This clonotype was recorded a few times. The chain uses TRBV3-1 and TRBJ2-2, with no clear D. The CDR3 is made up of 14 amino acids. Between the trimmed V and J ends, which lost 0 bases and 5 bases, there was a span of 7 bases. Looked up from germline, CDR1 is LGHDT and CDR2 is YNNKEL (reference sequence). CDR3 protein: CASSQEGRTGELFF. CDR3 nucleotide sequence: TGTGCCAGCAGCCAAGAGGGCCGGACCGGGGAGCTGTTTTTT.

This chain links TRBV6-1 with TRBJ2-1, with 11 bases aligning to TRBD2. The germline CDR1 and CDR2 sequences are MNHNS and SASEGT. J was trimmed by 7 bases and V by 7 bases; bases with no gene match: 6. The CDR3 contains 14 residues. The CDR3 reads CASTPGLAANEQFF. The CDR3 DNA reads TGTGCCAGCACCCCGGGACTAGCGGCAAATGAGCAGTTCTTC.

The V and J genes are TRBV20-1 and TRBJ1-1, with unresolved D. The CDR3 has 13 amino acids. V was pared by 4 bases and J by 5 bases, with 14 bases between. Germline values: CDR1 DFQATT, CDR2 SNEGSKA (reference sequence). The CDR3 bases are TGCAGTGCTACTGTCGGTGGGCCGACTGAAGCTTTCTTT. Amino acid sequence: CSATVGGPTEAFF.

This clonotype was counted ten times or more. The J gene is TRBJ2-7, the V gene TRBV27, with D perhaps matching TRBD1 or TRBD2 (5 bases each). Trimming removed 5 bases at V and 2 bases at J, with 13 bases between. The CDR3 spans 14 residues. The V gene's germline CDR1 is MNHEY and CDR2 SMNVEV (reference sequence). CDR3 region: CASSHRDGAYEQYF. The CDR3, as DNA: TGTGCCAGCAGTCACCGGGACGGAGCCTACGAGCAGTACTTC.

This clonotype appeared many times. This rearrangement joins TRBV5-6 to TRBJ2-1, with no clear D. The germline gives CDR1 SGHDT, CDR2 YYEEEE. There are 13 residues in the CDR3. Deletions cut 3 bases from V and 5 bases from J, with 9 bases between. The CDR3 here is CASSSTLHNEQFF. The CDR3 region has the DNA TGTGCCAGCAGCTCGACCCTCCACAATGAGCAGTTCTTC.

This chain links TRBV7-9 with TRBJ2-7; 8 positions agree with TRBD2. CDR1 is SEHNR and CDR2 is FQNEAQ in the germline V gene (reference sequence). There are 16 residues in the CDR3. V gave up 3 bases and J gave up 0 bases; unmatched junction bases: 7. The CDR3: CASSFLSGKSSYEQYF. CDR3 DNA: TGTGCCAGCAGCTTCCTTAGCGGGAAAAGCTCCTACGAGCAGTACTTC.

The chain combines TRBV10-3 with TRBJ2-1, with 7 bases aligning to TRBD2. V lost 4 bases, J lost 6 bases, and 9 bases stayed unmatched. The germline V gene has CDR1 ENHRY and CDR2 SYGVKD. This CDR3 has 15 residues. The CDR3 DNA sequence: TGTGCCATCAGTGGCCCAGCGGGACCAACCAATGAGCAGTTCTTC. Protein: CAISGPAGPTNEQFF.

The V gene is TRBV5-1, the J gene TRBJ2-2; no definite D call. The V and J ends lost 6 bases and 0 bases respectively, with 12 bases between them. CDR1 SGHRS and CDR2 YFSETQ come from the germline V gene. The length of the CDR3 is 15 residues. The CDR3 DNA reads TGCGCCAGCACCCAAGGAGTTCCGAACACCGGGGAGCTGTTTTTT. Translated, it gives CASTQGVPNTGELFF.